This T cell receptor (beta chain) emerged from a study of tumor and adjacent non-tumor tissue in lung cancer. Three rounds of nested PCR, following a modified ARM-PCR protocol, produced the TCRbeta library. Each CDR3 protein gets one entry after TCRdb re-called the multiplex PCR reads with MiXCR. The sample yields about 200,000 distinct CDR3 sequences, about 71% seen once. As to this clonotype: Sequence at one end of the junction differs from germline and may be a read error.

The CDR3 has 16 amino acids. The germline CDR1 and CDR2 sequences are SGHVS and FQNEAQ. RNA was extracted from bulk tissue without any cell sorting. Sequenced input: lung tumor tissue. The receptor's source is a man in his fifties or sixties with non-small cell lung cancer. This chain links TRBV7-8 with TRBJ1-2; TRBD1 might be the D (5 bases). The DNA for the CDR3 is TGTGCCAGCAGCTTAGTGCGTCCCCAGGAGGGGTATGGCTGCACCTTC. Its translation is CASSLVRPQEGYGCTF.